A selection of T cell receptor beta chains follows, all from one sample in a study of shared clonotypes between healthy human individuals. Clones were read by immunoSEQ multiplex PCR, and TCRdb kept only the in-frame ones, dropping some. The table lists hundreds of thousands of clones, about 96% of them singletons, with less than 0.13% in the top ten. Sequencing was performed on naive CD8+ T cells sorted from blood. The receptors stem from a woman between 25 and 40 years old in good health. CDR3s include the opening cysteine and the closing phenylalanine or tryptophan. A D gene is named only where the DNA matches it firmly. The listing skips clone size in some rows; elsewhere it reads once, few, many or a size class.

V	D	length	size	J	CDR3	DNA
TRBV28	TRBD2	15	-	TRBJ2-7	CASRETSGSSYEQYF	TGTGCCAGCAGGGAGACTAGCGGAAGCTCCTACGAGCAGTACTTC
TRBV7-9	-	11	-	TRBJ2-7	CASSSPYEQYF	TGTGCCAGCAGCTCCCCCTACGAGCAGTACTTC
TRBV9	TRBD1	16	once	TRBJ2-7	CASSAEAGTGAYEQYF	TGTGCCAGCAGCGCAGAGGCCGGGACAGGGGCCTACGAGCAGTACTTC
TRBV21-1	-	15	-	TRBJ2-7	CASSELAGGFLEQYF	TGTGCCAGCAGCGAACTAGCGGGAGGGTTTCTCGAGCAGTACTTC
TRBV6-1	-	16	-	TRBJ1-5	CASSEARDLSNQPQHF	TGTGCCAGCAGTGAAGCGCGGGACTTAAGCAATCAGCCCCAGCATTTT
TRBV7-9	-	14	-	TRBJ2-1	CASSPGLIDNEQFF	TGTGCCAGCAGCCCGGGACTCATCGACAATGAGCAGTTCTTC
TRBV19	-	18	-	TRBJ1-3	CASSIDSPIRTSRNTIYF	TGTGCCAGTAGTATAGATTCCCCAATTAGGACTTCGAGAAACACCATATATTTT
TRBV7-9	-	14	-	TRBJ2-7	CASSHVGGSYEQYF	TGTGCCAGCAGCCACGTTGGGGGTTCCTACGAGCAGTACTTC
TRBV9	TRBD2	16	-	TRBJ2-3	CASSIRLAGVTDTQYF	TGTGCCAGCAGCATAAGACTAGCGGGAGTCACAGATACGCAGTATTTT
TRBV7-9	TRBD1	16	-	TRBJ1-4	CASSHSGQGSNEKLFF	TGTGCCAGCAGCCACTCAGGACAGGGCTCTAATGAAAAACTGTTTTTT
TRBV2	TRBD2	16	-	TRBJ2-7	CASSEVTLADTYEQYF	TGTGCCAGCAGTGAAGTAACACTAGCGGATACCTACGAGCAGTACTTC
TRBV28	TRBD1	15	-	TRBJ1-4	CASSLVDREFEKLFF	TGTGCCAGCAGTTTGGTAGACAGGGAGTTCGAAAAACTGTTTTTT
TRBV27	TRBD1	17	-	TRBJ1-4	CASSTGAGTRSFEKLFF	TGTGCCAGCAGTACAGGGGCAGGGACCCGTTCTTTTGAAAAACTGTTTTTT
TRBV28	-	12	-	TRBJ1-1	CASSYQGPEAFF	TGTGCCAGCAGTTATCAGGGGCCTGAAGCTTTCTTT
TRBV29-1	-	12	-	TRBJ2-7	CSVATNSYEQYF	TGCAGCGTTGCAACGAACTCCTACGAGCAGTACTTC
TRBV6-5	TRBD1	13	-	TRBJ1-1	CASSYTGDSEAFF	TGTGCCAGCAGTTATACAGGGGACAGTGAAGCTTTCTTT
TRBV9	-	12	-	TRBJ2-1	CASSGTYNEQFF	TGTGCCAGCAGCGGGACTTACAATGAGCAGTTCTTC
TRBV6-5	TRBD2	16	-	TRBJ2-7	CASSYSSGIQAYEQYF	TGTGCCAGCAGTTACTCGAGCGGGATCCAGGCCTACGAGCAGTACTTC